This T cell receptor (beta chain) comes out of a study of T-cell reconstitution after alpha-beta-depleted transplantation in children. The CDR3 sequence is 13 residues long. CDR1 is ENHRY, CDR2 SYGVKD, per germline. Trimming removed 6 bases from V and 8 bases from J; junction bases left unmatched: 6. This clonotype appeared a few times. Preparation of the TCRbeta library involved a method that used unique molecular identifiers. TCRdb independently ran MiXCR on the PCR reads; one entry per CDR3 protein. Among a few hundred thousand distinct CDR3 sequences listed, about 9.4% were seen once. Material: PBMCs from the stem cell graft donor, obtained from the stem cell graft. The clonotype was recovered from a human donor who donated a stem cell graft to a child with acute lymphoblastic leukemia. This sequence joins TRBV10-3 and TRBJ1-4; the match to TRBD1 covers 7 bases. The CDR3 region is CAISEQGQEKLFF. In nucleotides, the CDR3 is TGTGCCATCAGCGAACAGGGGCAAGAAAAACTGTTTTTT.